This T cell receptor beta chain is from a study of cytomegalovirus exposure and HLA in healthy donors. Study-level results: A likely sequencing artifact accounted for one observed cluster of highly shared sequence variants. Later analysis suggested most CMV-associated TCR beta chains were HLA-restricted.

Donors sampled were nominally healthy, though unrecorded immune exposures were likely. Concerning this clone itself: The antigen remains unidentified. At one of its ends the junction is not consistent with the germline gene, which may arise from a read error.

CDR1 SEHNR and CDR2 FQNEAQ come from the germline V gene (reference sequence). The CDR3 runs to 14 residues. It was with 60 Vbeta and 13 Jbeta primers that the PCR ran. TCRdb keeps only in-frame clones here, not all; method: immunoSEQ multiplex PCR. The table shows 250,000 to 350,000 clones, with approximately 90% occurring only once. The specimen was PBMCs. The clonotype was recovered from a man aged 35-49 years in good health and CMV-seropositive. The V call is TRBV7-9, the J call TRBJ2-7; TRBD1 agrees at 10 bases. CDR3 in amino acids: CSSSSGQGAYEQYF. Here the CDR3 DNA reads TGTTCCAGCAGCTCAGGACAGGGGGCCTACGAGCAGTACTTC.